The rows below give T cell receptor beta chains drawn from one sample of a study of CD8+ T cells in alopecia areata. Produced via immunoSEQ multiplex PCR; TCRdb's table is partial and in-frame only. Of roughly 150,000 clones listed, roughly 50% were seen once; the top ten hold about 4.3%. Sequencing was carried out using CD4+ T cells sorted from blood. Source of these receptors: a human donor in good health. CDR3s include the opening cysteine and the closing phenylalanine or tryptophan. The D gene is left open where the match is weak. A row's size may be missing; if present it is once, few, many or a size class.

j_call clone_size v_call d_call cdr3_nt cdr3_aa
TRBJ2-2 once TRBV27 TRBD2 TGTGCCAGCAGTTGGACTAGCGCGAACACCGGGGAGCTGTTTTTT CASSWTSANTGELFF
TRBJ2-5 NA TRBV27 NA TGTGCCAGCAGTTCACGACCCAATTCGCTCCTACAAGAGACCCAGTACTTC CASSSRPNSLLQETQYF
TRBJ2-1 NA TRBV4-1 NA TGCGCCAGCAGCCAAAGTTCTAGGGATGAGCAGTTCTTC CASSQSSRDEQFF
TRBJ1-2 NA TRBV6-5 NA TGTGCCAGCAGTTACTCTCCCTTCAGCGGCTACACCTTC CASSYSPFSGYTF
TRBJ1-5 NA TRBV30 NA TGTGCCTGGAGTGGGGGCGGAAATCAGCCCCAGCATTTT CAWSGGGNQPQHF
TRBJ2-1 few TRBV29-1 NA TGCAGCGTGGCGGGTCTAGATTGGTACAATGAGCAGTTCTTC CSVAGLDWYNEQFF
TRBJ2-1 NA TRBV25-1 TRBD1 TGTGCCAGCAGTGGACCCGGGACAGGGGTCATCAATGAGCAGTTCTTC CASSGPGTGVINEQFF
TRBJ1-1 few TRBV7-9 NA TGTGCCAGCAGCCCCCAGTCCGGTGAAGCTTTCTTT CASSPQSGEAFF
TRBJ2-7 few TRBV5-6 TRBD1 TGTGCCAGCAGCTTGTTCCGGACAGGGAGTCCCGAGCAGTACTTC CASSLFRTGSPEQYF
TRBJ2-2 NA TRBV30 TRBD2 TGTGCCTGGAGTGACGGGAGGATCACCGGGGAGCTGTTTTTT CAWSDGRITGELFF
TRBJ2-2 NA TRBV29-1 NA TGCAGCGGTCGGGGAGACAGGAACACCGGGGAGCTGTTTTTT CSGRGDRNTGELFF
TRBJ1-1 NA TRBV4-1 TRBD1 TGCGCCAGCAGCCAACCTACGACAGGGTCCCAGAACACTGAAGCTTTCTTT CASSQPTTGSQNTEAFF
TRBJ1-3 NA TRBV2 NA TGTGCCAGCAGTAGAGGCGAAGTTGGAAACACCATATATTTT CASSRGEVGNTIYF
TRBJ2-1 NA TRBV29-1 TRBD2 TGCAGCGCTTCAGACCCTCGGGGACTAGCGAGTAATGAGCAGTTCTTC CSASDPRGLASNEQFF